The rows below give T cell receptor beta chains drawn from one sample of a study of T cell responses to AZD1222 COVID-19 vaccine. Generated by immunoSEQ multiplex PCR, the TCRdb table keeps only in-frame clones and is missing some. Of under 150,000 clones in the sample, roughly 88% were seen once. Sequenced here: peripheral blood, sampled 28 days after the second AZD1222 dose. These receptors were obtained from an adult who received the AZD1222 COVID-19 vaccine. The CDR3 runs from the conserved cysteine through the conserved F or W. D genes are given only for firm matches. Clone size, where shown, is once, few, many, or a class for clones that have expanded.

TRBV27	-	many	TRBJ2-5	CASSFYQETQYF	TGTGCCAGCAGTTTCTACCAAGAGACCCAGTACTTC
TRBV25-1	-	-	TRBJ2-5	CASRSVETQYF	TGTGCCAGCAGGAGTGTGGAGACCCAGTACTTC
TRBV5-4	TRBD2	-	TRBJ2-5	CASSPSPAGQETQYF	TGTGCCAGCAGCCCCTCCCCAGCGGGGCAAGAGACCCAGTACTTC
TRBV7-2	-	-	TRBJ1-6	CASSLAGPQLPSPLHF	TGTGCCAGCAGCTTAGCCGGTCCCCAGTTGCCTTCACCCCTCCACTTT
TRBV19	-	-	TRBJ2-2	CASSIVGPGSTGELFF	TGTGCCAGTAGTATAGTTGGCCCAGGGAGCACCGGGGAGCTGTTTTTT
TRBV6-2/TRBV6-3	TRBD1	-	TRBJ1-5	CASSRQGNNQPQHF	TGTGCCAGCAGTAGACAGGGGAACAATCAGCCCCAGCATTTT
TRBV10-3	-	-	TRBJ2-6	CAISETFGSGANVLTF	TGTGCCATCAGCGAGACCTTTGGCTCTGGGGCCAACGTCCTGACTTTC
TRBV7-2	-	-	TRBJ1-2	CASSPPPGTHGYTF	TGTGCCAGCAGCCCCCCCCCGGGGACCCATGGCTACACCTTC
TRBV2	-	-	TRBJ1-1	CASSDRAMNTEAFF	TGTGCCAGCAGTGACAGGGCTATGAACACTGAAGCTTTCTTT
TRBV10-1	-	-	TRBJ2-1	CASSVSGLGGEQFF	TGCGCCAGCAGTGTCTCGGGGCTGGGAGGTGAGCAGTTCTTC
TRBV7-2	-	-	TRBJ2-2	CASTSRGPKNTGELFF	TGTGCCAGCACTTCCCGGGGGCCCAAGAACACCGGGGAGCTGTTTTTT
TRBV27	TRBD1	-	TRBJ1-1	CASSFFGTGNTEAFF	TGTGCCAGCAGTTTTTTTGGGACAGGGAACACTGAAGCTTTCTTT
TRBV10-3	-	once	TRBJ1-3	CAISGGMATIYF	TGTGCCATCAGCGGGGGCATGGCGACCATATATTTT
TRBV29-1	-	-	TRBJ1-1	CSVDKALSNTEAFF	TGCAGCGTTGACAAGGCGTTATCGAACACTGAAGCTTTCTTT
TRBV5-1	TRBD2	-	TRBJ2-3	CASSISGSTDTQYF	TGCGCCAGCAGCATTAGCGGGAGTACAGATACGCAGTATTTT
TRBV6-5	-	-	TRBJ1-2	CASRAINYGYTF	TGTGCCAGCAGGGCCATTAACTATGGCTACACCTTC
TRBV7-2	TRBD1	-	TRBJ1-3	CASSLGQGGAGNTIYF	TGTGCCAGCAGCTTAGGTCAGGGGGGGGCTGGAAACACCATATATTTT
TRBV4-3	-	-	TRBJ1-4	CASSQGTSTNEKLFF	TGCGCCAGCAGCCAAGGGACCTCAACTAATGAAAAACTGTTTTTT
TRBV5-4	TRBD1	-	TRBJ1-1	CASSLWSSGQGGAFF	TGTGCCAGCAGCTTATGGTCCTCCGGACAGGGTGGAGCTTTCTTT
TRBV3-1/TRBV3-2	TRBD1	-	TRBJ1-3	CASSQVGTAVGNTIYF	TGTGCCAGCAGCCAAGTTGGGACAGCAGTCGGAAACACCATATATTTT
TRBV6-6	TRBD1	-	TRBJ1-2	CASSRDRANYGYTF	TGTGCCAGCAGCCGGGACAGGGCTAACTATGGCTACACCTTC
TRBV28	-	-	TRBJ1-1	CASSFSGSTEAFF	TGTGCCAGCAGTTTCTCGGGAAGCACTGAAGCTTTCTTT
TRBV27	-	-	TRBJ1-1	CASSFRGTEAFF	TGTGCCAGCAGCTTTCGAGGGACTGAAGCTTTCTTT
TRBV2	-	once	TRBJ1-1	CASSEVREGAFF	TGTGCCAGCAGTGAGGTCAGGGAGGGAGCTTTCTTT
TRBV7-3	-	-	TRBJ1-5	CASSLEARSNQPQHF	TGTGCCAGCAGCCTAGAGGCCCGAAGCAATCAGCCCCAGCATTTT
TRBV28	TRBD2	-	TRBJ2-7	CASSFNLAGLSYEQYF	TGTGCCAGCAGTTTCAACTTAGCGGGCCTCTCCTACGAGCAGTACTTC
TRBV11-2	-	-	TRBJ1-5	CASSLGQASNQPQHF	TGTGCCAGCAGCTTAGGGCAGGCTAGCAATCAGCCCCAGCATTTT
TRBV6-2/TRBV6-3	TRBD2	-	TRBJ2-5	CASSLRTSGPRMTQYF	TGTGCCAGCAGCTTGCGGACTAGCGGCCCCAGAATGACCCAGTACTTC
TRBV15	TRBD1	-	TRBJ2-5	CATSRVTGVGETQYF	TGTGCCACCAGCAGGGTGACAGGGGTGGGAGAGACCCAGTACTTC
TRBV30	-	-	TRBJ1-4	CAWLGPSEKLFF	TGTGCCTGGTTGGGACCTTCAGAAAAACTGTTTTTT
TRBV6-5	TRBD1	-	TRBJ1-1	CASKTGGNTEAFF	TGTGCCAGCAAAACAGGGGGCAACACTGAAGCTTTCTTT
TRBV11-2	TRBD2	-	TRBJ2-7	CASSLRRPGLVPWEQYF	TGTGCCAGCAGCTTACGACGCCCGGGACTAGTGCCCTGGGAGCAGTACTTC
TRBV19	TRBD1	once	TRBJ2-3	CASSIRARDRNTDTQYF	TGTGCCAGTAGTATACGTGCCCGGGACAGGAACACAGATACGCAGTATTTT
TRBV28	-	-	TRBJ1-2	CASRLEGWNGYTF	TGTGCCAGCAGGTTGGAGGGGTGGAACGGCTACACCTTC